One sample yielded the 26 T cell receptor beta chains listed below, sequenced in a study of cytotoxic CD8 clonotypes in ibrutinib-treated CLL (dated by TCRdb to the early 2020s). Library generation was performed with the immunoSEQ multiplex PCR assay. The immuneACCESS repertoire file appears here via TCRdb, limited to in-frame rearrangements. These files lack a portion of the clones; in checked studies, under half of the deficit traces to unresolved V genes, and the cause of the others is not known. The sample profile shows 250,000 to 350,000 clones; 70% to 80% of them were found once. Roughly 5.7% of the sample is in the top ten clones. According to the study, the label for this sample's time point signals: progressive disease on ibrutinib. Sequenced material: PBMCs, taken at disease progression, from a patient treated with ibrutinib. The source is a human donor with chronic lymphocytic leukemia.

The chain employs TRBV5-1 and TRBJ2-1; D might be TRBD2 (6 bases). CDR3 size: 14 residues. Trimming took off 0 bases at V and 8 bases at J, with 12 bases between the two ends. In germline, CDR1 is SGHRS, CDR2 YFSETQ. The CDR3 loop reads CASSLVGGGDEQFF. The CDR3 DNA is TGCGCCAGCAGCTTGGTTGGGGGAGGCGATGAGCAGTTCTTC. Drawing the rest from reference TRBV5-1 and TRBJ2-1, the complete variable domain is KAGVTQTPRYLIKTRGQQVTLSCSPISGHRSVSWYQQTPGQGLQFLFEYFSETQRNKGNFPGRFSGRQFSNSRSEMNVSTLELGDSALYLCASSLVGGGDEQFFGPGTRLTVL.

In its sample, this clone was seen a few times. The chain is built from TRBV28 and TRBJ2-7; TRBD2 is a possible D gene (5 bases). CDR3 length equals 17 residues. V shed 2 bases and J shed 3 bases, with 20 bases lying between them. Germline lookup yields CDR1 MDHEN and CDR2 SYDVKM. CDR3: CASSLIGVGSPDYEQYF. CDR3 in DNA: TGTGCCAGCAGTTTAATCGGCGTGGGGAGCCCCGACTACGAGCAGTACTTC.

The chain links TRBV9 to TRBJ2-3, with D possibly called TRBD1 or TRBD2 (6 bases each). The CDR3 totals 16 residues. V was cut by 0 bases and J by 2 bases, with 13 bases left in between. Germline V gene sequence: CDR1 SGDLS, CDR2 YYNGEE. The CDR3 bases are TGTGCCAGCAGCGTAGAAGGGGGGAGTGCCACAGATACGCAGTATTTT. This sequence encodes CASSVEGGSATDTQYF.

V usage is TRBV7-8 and J usage is TRBJ2-7; TRBD2 is a possible D gene (7 bases). Germline V CDR1 and CDR2: SGHVS, FQNEAQ. The V gene lost 7 bases and the J gene lost 2 bases, with 18 bases spanning the gap. The CDR3 length is 15 residues. In nucleotides, the CDR3 is TGTGCCAGCACACCCCGGGGGGCCATTCCCTACGAGCAGTACTTC. This gives the protein CASTPRGAIPYEQYF.

The chain combines TRBV13 with TRBJ2-2; D not certain. The CDR3 sequence is 18 residues long. Per the germline V gene, CDR1 is PRHDT and CDR2 is FYEKMQ (reference sequence). V was trimmed by 3 bases and J by 0 bases, leaving 17 bases between them. The CDR3 DNA follows: TGTGCCAGCAGCTTTATTCCTCCCCGGGCCTCGAACACCGGGGAGCTGTTTTTT. Its translation is CASSFIPPRASNTGELFF.

The chain carries TRBV5-4 and TRBJ1-2; D is ambiguous. Germline assignment: CDR1 SGHNT and CDR2 YYREEE (reference sequence). V lost 2 bases, J lost 4 bases, and 18 bases lay in between. This CDR3 comprises 16 residues. CDR3: CASSLRRAPTSYGYTF. CDR3 nucleotides: TGTGCCAGCAGCTTACGTAGGGCTCCCACCAGCTATGGCTACACCTTC.

This clone was seen a few times. The gene calls are TRBV19 and TRBJ1-1; D gene unclear. The CDR3 has 9 residues. CDR1 LNHDA and CDR2 SQIVND come from the germline V gene (reference sequence). The CDR3 is CAVGTEAFF. The CDR3 nucleotides read TGTGCAGTGGGGACTGAAGCTTTCTTT.

The chain has TRBV5-1 and TRBJ1-1; no clear D. V lost 0 bases to trimming and J lost 4 bases, with 16 bases between them. The CDR3 covers 16 residues. The germline V gene has CDR1 SGHRS and CDR2 YFSETQ. The CDR3 DNA sequence: TGCGCCAGCAGCTTGGGCCCCCTTGGCGGGTCCACTGAAGCTTTCTTT. It translates to CASSLGPLGGSTEAFF.

This clone was recorded a few times. V gene TRBV28 combines with J gene TRBJ2-3, with D uncertain. This CDR3 spans 14 amino acids. V was pared by 4 bases and J by 3 bases, with 11 bases between. CDR1 and CDR2 (germline): MDHEN, SYDVKM. The CDR3 reads CASSSLVVTDTQYF. The CDR3 DNA reads as TGTGCCAGCAGTTCCTTGGTTGTTACAGATACGCAGTATTTT.

The chain combines TRBV21-1 with TRBJ2-7; the table calls TRBD2, which could not be checked here. TRBV21-1 is a pseudogene. CDR3 size: 11 residues. The CDR3 spells CASSPSCSWYF. In DNA, the CDR3 is TGTGCCAGCAGCCCCTCTTGTTCTTGGTACTTC.

The rearrangement uses TRBV5-1 and TRBJ2-7, with 9 nucleotides matching TRBD2. The CDR3 totals 15 residues. J was trimmed by 3 bases and V by 5 bases; bases with no gene match: 9. Germline CDR1 is SGHRS and CDR2 is YFSETQ. The CDR3 is CASRPQLAGYYEQYF. CDR3 DNA sequence: TGCGCCAGCAGACCTCAACTAGCGGGCTACTACGAGCAGTACTTC.

This chain connects TRBV4-1 to TRBJ2-6; no clear D gene. V was clipped by 0 bases and J by 1 base, with 25 bases between them. Germline assignment: CDR1 MGHRA and CDR2 YSYEKL. The CDR3 runs 22 residues. The CDR3 nucleotides read TGCGCCAGCAGCCAAGAAAGCCCAATGTGGCAGCCGAGAGATTCTGGGGCCAACGTCCTGACTTTC. It codes for CASSQESPMWQPRDSGANVLTF.

CDR3 nucleotides: TGCGCCAGCAGCTTGGCCTGGCGGAGCTCTGGAAACACCATATATTTT. Encoded protein: CASSLAWRSSGNTIYF. The chain links TRBV5-1 to TRBJ1-3; no clear D. Trimming removed 0 bases at V and 0 bases at J, with 10 bases between. The CDR3 covers 16 residues. From germline, CDR1 is SGHRS and CDR2 YFSETQ.

The V and J genes are TRBV12-1 and TRBJ2-7; the D call in the table, TRBD2, was not verified against the DNA. TRBV12-1 is listed as a pseudogene. The CDR3 sequence is 17 residues long. The CDR3 sequence is CASSFVDQREASYEQYF. The CDR3 nucleotides read TGTGCCAGCAGCTTTGTAGACCAGCGGGAGGCCTCCTACGAGCAGTACTTC.

This chain connects TRBV7-6 to TRBJ2-3; D unclear. CDR1 is SGHVS and CDR2 is FNYEAQ in the germline V gene. Trimming removed 7 bases from V and 3 bases from J, with 14 bases in between. This CDR3 is 14 amino acids long. The CDR3: CASTRRGGTDTQYF. The CDR3 nucleotides read TGTGCCAGCACCCGTAGAGGTGGAACAGATACGCAGTATTTT. The full variable domain, with the rest looked up from reference TRBV7-6 and TRBJ2-3, is GAGVSQSPRYKVTKRGQDVALRCDPISGHVSLYWYRQALGQGPEFLTYFNYEAQQDKSGLPNDRFSAERPEGSISTLTIQRTEQRDSAMYRCASTRRGGTDTQYFGPGTRLTVL.

The gene calls are TRBV9 and TRBJ2-7; 9 nucleotides match TRBD2. This CDR3 spans 15 amino acids. Germline V CDR1 and CDR2: SGDLS, YYNGEE. V lost 1 base and J lost 6; bases outside the gene matches: 8. CDR3 DNA sequence: TGTGCCAGCAGCGTAAGGCTAGCGGGAACCTCCGAGCAGTACTTC. It specifies CASSVRLAGTSEQYF.

In DNA form, the CDR3 reads TGTGCTAGTGGTTTGGACCCCTCCTACGAGCAGTACTTC. Amino acids: CASGLDPSYEQYF. The rearrangement joins TRBV12-5 to TRBJ2-7; D uncertain. The CDR3 covers 13 residues. Trimming stripped 1 base from V and 0 bases from J, with 4 bases between. From germline, CDR1 is LGHNT and CDR2 FRNRAP.

This clone was seen a handful of times. The rearrangement uses TRBV4-3 and TRBJ2-3, with 7 bases aligning to TRBD2. There are 20 residues in the CDR3. Germline V gene lookup returns CDR1 LGHNA and CDR2 YSLEER. Unmatched junction bases numbered 16, after V lost 1 base and J lost 0 bases. The CDR3 loop is CASSQGGNWYSGPSTDTQYF. In DNA form, the CDR3 reads TGCGCCAGCAGCCAAGGTGGGAACTGGTATAGCGGGCCTAGCACAGATACGCAGTATTTT.

This chain links TRBV5-1 with TRBJ2-1; 8 bases agree with TRBD2. Looked up from germline, CDR1 is SGHRS and CDR2 is YFSETQ. CDR3 length: 16 residues. The V gene end was trimmed by 4 bases and the J gene end by 4 bases; junction bases not matched to a gene: 10. CDR3 nucleotide sequence: TGCGCCAGCAGCCGATATTTAGCGGGGAATTACAATGAGCAGTTCTTC. The encoded protein is CASSRYLAGNYNEQFF.

The CDR3 bases are TGTGCCAGCAGCATGAGCCGGGTCCTACAAGAGACCCAGTACTTC. Translated, it gives CASSMSRVLQETQYF. The chain links TRBV21-1 to TRBJ2-5; TRBD2, the table's D call, was not compared with the DNA. TRBV21-1 has pseudogene status. The CDR3 spans 15 residues.

This sequence joins TRBV7-2 and TRBJ2-7; 8 bases align to TRBD2. The J segment lost 2 bases and the V segment lost 3 bases, leaving 6 bases of the junction unmatched. The CDR3 length is 15 residues. Germline CDR1 is SGHTA and CDR2 is FQGNSA. The CDR3: CASSFSSGKTYEQYF. Written as DNA, the CDR3 is TGTGCCAGCAGCTTTAGTAGCGGGAAGACCTACGAGCAGTACTTC.

The chain has TRBV4-3 and TRBJ1-2, with a tentative D call TRBD1 (5 bases). This CDR3 contains 16 residues. The germline V and J ends were trimmed by 4 bases and 7 bases, with 22 bases remaining between them. Per the germline V gene, CDR1 is LGHNA and CDR2 is YSLEER. CDR3 residues: CASSLTTRVGRGGYTF. CDR3 coding DNA: TGCGCCAGCAGCCTTACAACTCGGGTGGGGCGGGGTGGCTACACCTTC.

The chain has TRBV5-6 and TRBJ2-7; D is tentatively TRBD1 or TRBD2 (5 bases each). The V gene lost 4 bases and the J gene lost 0 bases, with 14 bases spanning the gap. The CDR3 contains 15 residues. Germline assignment: CDR1 SGHDT and CDR2 YYEEEE. CDR3 nucleotide sequence: TGTGCCAGCAGCCCCCCGGGGCGTAGCTCCTACGAGCAGTACTTC. Translation gives CASSPPGRSSYEQYF.

Only a few counts were recorded for this clone. The chain uses TRBV2 and TRBJ2-3; D ambiguous. Germline V lookup: CDR1 SNHLY, CDR2 FYNNEI. This CDR3 contains 13 residues. V gave up 7 bases and J gave up 2 bases, with 10 bases separating them. The CDR3 sequence is CASTGPNTDTQYF. Here the CDR3 DNA reads TGTGCCAGCACCGGACCGAACACAGATACGCAGTATTTT.

The rearrangement links TRBV6-1 to TRBJ2-3; either TRBD1 or TRBD2 may fit D (6 bases each). Germline CDR1 is MNHNS and CDR2 is SASEGT. Trimming removed 7 bases from V and 5 bases from J, with 13 bases in between. The CDR3 is 13 amino acids. CDR3 nucleotides: TGTGCCAGCATTCAGGAGGGGGGAGATACGCAGTATTTT. This sequence encodes CASIQEGGDTQYF.

J is TRBJ2-1 and V is TRBV29-1, with 7 positions matching TRBD2. V was clipped by 4 bases and J by 4 bases; unmatched bases: 7. Germline CDR1 and CDR2: SQVTM and ANQGSEA. The CDR3 has 14 amino acids. The CDR3 DNA reads as TGCAGCGTTGGAAGGCGGGGGAGTTACAATGAGCAGTTCTTC. As protein: CSVGRRGSYNEQFF.